Shown below are 2 T cell receptor beta chains from a single sample sequenced in a study of blood T cells in healthy people across ages. A sample-barcoded 5' primer and a J-beta primer mix were used in a second PCR of roughly 6 to 12 cycles. TCRdb independently ran MiXCR on the 5' RACE reads; one entry per CDR3 protein. The sample yields around 1,000,000 distinct CDR3 sequences, more than 30% seen once. The specimen was blood. All receptors derive from a man between 18 and 29 years old in good health.

The chain joins TRBV29-1 to TRBJ1-1; D remains ambiguous. V was cut by 7 bases and J by 1 base, with 7 bases left in between. Germline-derived CDR1 and CDR2 are SQVTM and ANQGSEA. The CDR3 runs 11 residues. Written as DNA, the CDR3 is TGCAGCGCTGAGAGGAACACTGAAGCTTTCTTT. Translating gives CSAERNTEAFF.

This clonotype was picked up one time. This chain links TRBV10-3 with TRBJ1-3; no firm D call. Looked up from germline, CDR1 is ENHRY and CDR2 is SYGVKD. The CDR3 consists of 13 residues. Trimming cost V 7 bases and J 4 bases, with 11 bases left between them. The CDR3 DNA is TGTGCCATCAAGAACGCCCGGGGAAACACCATATATTTT. It yields the protein CAIKNARGNTIYF.